These 17 T cell receptor beta chains came from one sample sequenced in a study of response to subunit inactivated influenza vaccine. TCRdb itself ran the RT-PCR reads through MiXCR, one entry per CDR3 protein. The table lists over 150,000 distinct CDR3 sequences, approximately 11% of them singletons. The sequencing here drew on non-naive T cells sorted from PBMCs, taken more than 35 days after vaccination. These receptor sequences come from a man aged 45-65 years who received an inactivated influenza vaccine.

The CDR3 sequence is CSARYSSSGRFYNEQFF. The CDR3 nucleotides read TGCAGTGCTAGATACAGTTCTAGCGGGAGGTTTTACAATGAGCAGTTCTTC. V gene TRBV20-1 combines with J gene TRBJ2-1; 11 bases are shared with TRBD2. The V gene end was trimmed by 2 bases and the J gene end by 4 bases; junction bases not matched to a gene: 10. Germline V gene sequence: CDR1 DFQATT, CDR2 SNEGSKA (reference sequence). The CDR3 loop spans 17 amino acids.

The chain uses TRBV20-1 and TRBJ2-1, with TRBD2 identical over 9 bases. The CDR3 runs to 14 residues. After removal of 7 bases from V and 5 bases from J, the junction contained 9 bases not matched to a gene. The germline gives CDR1 DFQATT, CDR2 SNEGSKA (reference sequence). Here the CDR3 reads CSGPKSGGNNEQFF. The CDR3, as DNA: TGCAGTGGTCCCAAGAGCGGGGGGAACAATGAGCAGTTCTTC.

The J gene is TRBJ2-1, the V gene TRBV2; D remains unclear. With 6 bases removed from V and 5 bases from J, the gap between germline ends came to 14 bases. Per germline, CDR1 SNHLY and CDR2 FYNNEI. There are 14 residues in the CDR3. DNA of the CDR3: TGTGCCAGCAGATCATTAAGGAAAAACAATGAGCAGTTCTTC. This gives the protein CASRSLRKNNEQFF.

This clonotype appeared many times. This rearrangement joins TRBV6-6 to TRBJ2-7; a weak D match, TRBD2 (6 bases). V shed 6 bases and J shed 0 bases, with 15 bases lying between them. Germline CDR1 and CDR2: MNHNY and SVGAGI (reference sequence). CDR3 size: 15 residues. CDR3 nucleotides: TGTGCCAGCAGACCCCGGGACTGGAGCTCCTACGAGCAGTACTTC. Encoded protein: CASRPRDWSSYEQYF.

As regards this clonotype: A much larger clonotype is one base distant, so this may be a read error. The chain links TRBV28 to TRBJ2-1, with TRBD2 matching 11 bases. This CDR3 is built from 16 residues. CDR1 and CDR2 from the germline V gene are MDHEN and SYDVKM. CDR3 sequence (DNA): TGTGCCAGTACGCCCTCCGGGACTAGCGGAACCCATGAGCAGCTCTTC. Translated: CASTPSGTSGTHEQLF.

This clonotype was detected a few times. The chain combines TRBV20-1 with TRBJ2-1; D possibly corresponds to TRBD2 (5 bases). The CDR3 is 15 amino acids. V was cut by 0 bases and J by 4 bases, with 13 bases left in between. The germline V gene has CDR1 DFQATT and CDR2 SNEGSKA (reference sequence). DNA for the CDR3: TGCAGTGCTAGAGATCTGGCGGGTTTGTACAATGAGCAGTTCTTC. This encodes CSARDLAGLYNEQFF.

The V and J genes are TRBV5-1 and TRBJ1-1, with unresolved D. The V gene's germline CDR1 is SGHRS and CDR2 YFSETQ. This CDR3 region has 14 residues. V lost 0 bases to trimming and J lost 8 bases, with 14 bases between them. This chain's CDR3 is CASSLVGRISEAFF. The DNA of the CDR3 is TGCGCCAGCAGCTTGGTAGGCAGGATAAGCGAAGCTTTCTTT. The variable domain in full, with the rest retrieved from reference TRBV5-1 and TRBJ1-1, is KAGVTQTPRYLIKTRGQQVTLSCSPISGHRSVSWYQQTPGQGLQFLFEYFSETQRNKGNFPGRFSGRQFSNSRSEMNVSTLELGDSALYLCASSLVGRISEAFFGQGTRLTVV.

The sample holds a few counts of this clonotype. V is TRBV5-6 and J is TRBJ2-2; D might be TRBD1 or TRBD2, each matching 5 bases. The CDR3 is 15 residues long. Germline V CDR1 and CDR2: SGHDT, YYEEEE. The V end lost 5 bases, the J end lost 6 bases, and 17 bases lay between the germline ends. The CDR3 protein is CASRLGPIGPGELFF. The CDR3 DNA reads TGTGCCAGCAGACTGGGACCGATCGGACCCGGGGAGCTGTTTTTT.

This clonotype was detected a few times. The V gene is TRBV2, the J gene TRBJ1-2, with D hard to call. Trimming took 2 bases from V and 7 from J, leaving 8 bases between them. The CDR3 spans 12 residues. CDR1 is SNHLY and CDR2 is FYNNEI in the germline V gene. CDR3 protein: CASSESVGGYTF. Here the CDR3 DNA reads TGTGCCAGCAGTGAATCTGTTGGTGGCTACACCTTC.

This clonotype was counted ten times or more. V and J are TRBV3-1 and TRBJ2-3, with 7 nucleotides matching TRBD1. Germline loops: CDR1 LGHDT, CDR2 YNNKEL (reference sequence). This CDR3 contains 14 residues. V lost 2 bases, J lost 6 bases, and 5 bases stayed unmatched. The CDR3, as DNA: TGTGCCAGCAGCCAATTACAGGGGCCGGATACGCAGTATTTT. Its protein product is CASSQLQGPDTQYF.

This clonotype was recorded a few times. The chain links TRBV30 to TRBJ2-7; 7 nucleotides match TRBD1. The CDR3 extends over 14 amino acids. V was pared by 3 bases and J by 1 base, with 6 bases of the junction left unmatched. Germline assignment: CDR1 GTSNPN and CDR2 SVGIG (reference sequence). CDR3 nucleotides: TGTGCCTGGAGATACAGGGGACCTTCCTACGAGCAGTACTTC. Its protein product is CAWRYRGPSYEQYF.

This clonotype was counted only a few times. J is TRBJ1-2 and V is TRBV6-5; TRBD1 matches 8 bases. The CDR3 consists of 14 residues. Trimming took 1 base from V and 6 from J; bases not matched to a gene: 4. Germline lookup yields CDR1 MNHEY and CDR2 SVGAGI. The CDR3 loop is CASSYYTGGNGYTF. DNA of the CDR3: TGTGCCAGCAGTTACTATACAGGGGGAAATGGCTACACCTTC.

In this sample, this clonotype turned up many times. J is TRBJ1-3 and V is TRBV12-3 or TRBV12-4; no firm D call. The CDR3 extends over 12 amino acids. V lost 10 bases, J lost 0 bases, and 7 bases lay in between. CDR3 residues: CATRGSGNTIYF. The DNA of the CDR3 is TGTGCCACCCGGGGCTCTGGAAACACCATATATTTT.

This clonotype was seen a handful of times. This sequence joins TRBV5-5 and TRBJ2-1; 7 bases fit TRBD2. CDR3 length: 13 residues. The germline V gene encodes CDR1 SGHKS and CDR2 YYEKEE (reference sequence). V gave up 0 bases and J gave up 8 bases; unmatched junction bases: 2. The CDR3 sequence: CASSLEGRDEQFF. The CDR3 region has the DNA TGTGCCAGCAGCTTGGAAGGGAGGGATGAGCAGTTCTTC.

This chain connects TRBV7-8 to TRBJ2-7, with TRBD1 matching over 9 bases. The CDR3 totals 17 residues. Losses at the gene ends were 5 bases for V and 2 bases for J; bases not matched to a gene: 13. Germline CDR1 and CDR2: SGHVS and FQNEAQ. CDR3 sequence (DNA): TGTGCCAGCAGCACCCCCGGGACAGGGTCACGTACCTACGAGCAGTACTTC. It yields the protein CASSTPGTGSRTYEQYF. The full variable domain, in which reference TRBV7-8 and TRBJ2-7 provide the parts outside the CDR3, is GAGVSQSPRYKVAKRGQDVALRCDPISGHVSLFWYQQALGQGPEFLTYFQNEAQLDKSGLPSDRFFAERPEGSVSTLKIQRTQQEDSAVYLCASSTPGTGSRTYEQYFGPGTRLTVT.

In this sample, this clonotype turned up many times. The chain couples TRBV12-3 or TRBV12-4 to TRBJ1-5; D is unclear. This CDR3 region has 16 residues. V dropped 3 bases and J dropped 0 bases, with 12 bases sitting between them. The CDR3 protein is CASSLGQIYSNQPQHF. CDR3 nucleotide sequence: TGTGCCAGCAGTTTGGGCCAGATTTATAGCAATCAGCCCCAGCATTTT.

This clonotype was seen a handful of times. The chain has TRBV6-1 and TRBJ1-2, with D unresolved. Per germline, CDR1 MNHNS and CDR2 SASEGT. The CDR3 extends over 14 amino acids. Trimming removed 6 bases at V and 8 bases at J, with 19 bases between. The CDR3 region is CASSPTPKGGGYTF. In DNA form, the CDR3 reads TGTGCCAGCAGCCCAACCCCGAAGGGCGGGGGCTACACCTTC.